The present TCR beta chain was sequenced within a study of cytomegalovirus exposure and HLA in healthy donors (dated 2017 in TCRdb). The study in broad terms: According to an earlier analysis of 550 to 750 of the donors, some 180 million T cells yielded 90 million to 140 million unique TCR beta sequences and more than 250 Gb of sequence data. HLA typing included class I and class II loci at four-digit resolution. Because of strong linkage in the cohort, roughly five DR-DQ haplotypes were treated as single units for association and clustering. To predict cytomegalovirus infection status, the study combined high-throughput TCR immunosequencing, statistical association of individual TCRs with disease status, and machine learning. Donor age, sex, ethnicity and CMV serostatus were collected together with the repertoire data. All discovery cohort repertoires had been generated using a single sequencing platform. In the later analysis, no new phenotypic data were used to find candidate immune exposures; instead, reliance was placed on TCR beta sequences and their occurrence across donors. Among 398 genotyped donors of the cohort, an average of roughly 230,000 unique TCR beta nucleotide sequences was sequenced per donor, of which 15% to 20% were non-productive. The genetic ancestry cluster associated with self-reported Caucasian donors included roughly four fifths of the 300 to 400 genotyped donors. Besides the first cohort of under 700 subjects, a separate validation cohort made up of roughly 120 different subjects was used. An earlier analysis of a few hundred of the donors applied high-throughput TCR beta sequencing to assess whether each TCR beta V gene segment acted as functional or pseudogenic. Typing coverage varied by locus: about 620-630 donors for A, B, C, DRB1 and DQB1; approximately 500 for DQA1; approximately 570 for DPA1; some 470 for DPB1. In a later analysis, previously published TCR beta repertoires from hundreds of donors were re-analyzed and high-resolution HLA genotyping was added so that TCR occurrence patterns could be studied. A later genetic analysis used genome-wide SNP genotypes for about 55% of the 666 donors, treating that subset as a discovery cohort. The aim of the study was to test whether cataloging public T cell receptors could identify signatures of past pathogen exposure. The study profiled the T cell repertoires of under 700 subjects by immunosequencing and related them to cytomegalovirus serostatus. An early release that covered about 640 HLA-typed donors contained about 290 gigabases of sequencing data and 75 million to 100 million unique TCR sequences.

Remarks on this clone: Which antigen it targets is not known. It has no much larger one-base neighbor in the sample; base qualities were not kept.

Libraries came from the immunoSEQ multiplex PCR assay. For the multiplex PCR, a mixture combining 60 forward primers for TCR Vbeta segments and 13 reverse primers for TCR Jbeta segments was used. The CDR3 region of rearranged TCR beta genes was amplified from genomic DNA with a multiplex PCR assay. Amplified TCR beta libraries were sequenced as 87-base-pair reads on the Illumina HiSeq System. The paper's data handling went like this. In a later analysis, some 80 million unique TCR beta chains were counted across the approximately 620 repertoires, and approximately 11 million of these chains were shared by at least two donors. A nearest-neighbor algorithm error-corrected the raw reads and collapsed the reads into unique sequences, merging closely related sequences to remove PCR and sequencing errors. CDR3 sequences were aligned to IMGT reference sequences to assign V, D and J gene segments. For a sequence to be retained, a match of at least six nucleotides to both a V gene segment and a J gene segment was required. A rearrangement counted as productive if the CDR3 had no stop codons and remained in frame with V and J, and every other rearrangement counted as non-productive. Following IMGT convention, CDR3 was defined as the stretch from the second conserved V-encoded cysteine up to the conserved J-encoded phenylalanine. Sequences without an unambiguous match to a single V gene segment were excluded from the earlier analysis of 587 of the donors. In an earlier analysis of 587 of the donors, V segments were called functional above 56.7% productive rearrangements and were called segregating when the between-donor standard deviation exceeded 5%. To diagnose cytomegalovirus status from the catalog of TCR beta chain sequences, a statistical classification framework was built. A later analysis assigned V and J genes by comparing TCR nucleotide sequences with IMGT/GENE-DB human TR gene sequences. A later analysis assigned CDR3 sequences and most-parsimonious VDJ recombination scenarios with the TCRdist pipeline. In a later analysis, every TCR beta chain was defined by the combination of its CDR3 amino acid sequence and its V-gene family, and reads without a unique V-gene family were dropped. To address suspected cross-contamination and a sequencing artifact, a later analysis removed approximately 600 highly shared, low-generation-probability nucleotide sequences. In a later analysis, a clonal expansion index for each public chain was calculated from normalized within-repertoire ranks of inferred template counts. A later analysis computed generation probabilities with a VDJ recombination model fitted to out-of-frame rearrangements, and checked the results against IGoR. In a later analysis, hypergeometric tests were used to score TCR-TCR, TCR-HLA and TCR-CMV co-occurrence, with a repertoire-size bias correction applied to TCR pairs. False discovery rates were estimated in a later analysis by permuting HLA or CMV assignments 20 times. A later analysis grouped co-occurring TCRs with DBSCAN, adding TCRdist sequence similarity when clustering within HLA-allele-positive subsets. Repertoires with fewer than 30,000 or more than 120,000 public chains, plus five repertoires with anomalous nucleotide sharing, were excluded from co-occurrence clustering. TCRdb re-hosts the immuneACCESS table, in-frame sequences only. Its copies lack some clones; in the studies checked, an unresolved V gene accounts for under half of them, and the cause for the rest is not known. The V and J calls and clone size were taken over from that table, and D and trimming were inferred from the DNA. Here the sample has around 150,000 clones; over 70% occur a single time. Jointly, the top ten make up about 3.4% of the sample.

V is cut back by 6 bases and J by 6 bases, with 7 bases in the junction unmatched. From the cysteine up to the phenylalanine, the CDR3 has a length of 15 residues. Of the read, only the CDR3 DNA is kept; its 45 bases are in frame from base 1. CDR1 is given as MDHEN and CDR2 as SYDVKM, both from the germline V gene. In total, 500 to 700 healthy bone marrow donors made up the cohort. At the time of sampling, every cohort member was nominally healthy, though immune exposures that went unrecorded were likely present. The donor tested CMV seronegative and was one of the 352 seronegative cohort members. Every donor gave a peripheral blood sample, and the peripheral blood mononuclear cells from that sample were used for TCR beta sequencing. Genomic DNA was extracted from the blood cell samples with the Qiagen DNeasy Blood Extraction Kit. Results the study describes overall, beyond this receptor: A later analysis reported that several top co-occurrence clusters appeared linked to parvovirus B19, influenza, CMV and Epstein-Barr virus. A further reported finding was that TCR beta sequences accurately predicted the HLA-A and HLA-B alleles for most subjects in the first cohort. Compared with equally common non-associated chains, HLA-associated TCR beta chains in a later analysis were more clonally expanded and had lower generation probabilities. Because some donors lacked HLA typing at each locus, the association tests relied only on the typed subset. According to a later analysis, most CMV-associated TCR beta chains appeared to be HLA-restricted, and the HLA associations seemed to be driven largely by CMV exposure. In an earlier analysis of approximately 600 of the donors, most TCR beta V segments were observed in productive rearrangements about 90% or about 30% of the time, broadly matching IMGT annotations. This cohort had only TCR beta chains sequenced, and the lack of alpha or paired-chain data limited which features could be detected. In the study, about 150 TCR beta chains were listed as associated with cytomegalovirus. Across donors, most TCR sequences were observed very rarely, whereas some public TCRs were present in many individuals. Because counts were too low, some 17 rarely observed V segments, including chromosome 9 orphons, were left out of the earlier analysis of 587 of the donors. Specific HLA alleles were associated with some 15,000 TCR beta sequences at a false discovery rate of 0.05 in a later analysis. In vitro tests confirmed that a few of the cytomegalovirus-associated TCR beta chains recognize cytomegalovirus antigens. In a later analysis, the rate of TCR association differed among HLA loci, with DRB1 alleles having the most associated TCRs and HLA-C alleles having the fewest. Strong co-occurrence of HLA alleles, especially DR and DQ, made assigning TCR associations to individual alleles difficult. Linkage disequilibrium might explain the correlated functional status among segregating V segments, but an unknown experimental factor could not be ruled out. An association between a missense DCLRE1C variant and V-gene and J-gene trimming of TCR beta chains was found in a later genetic analysis and replicated in an independent cohort. In both the original and validation cohorts, the classifier was reported to diagnose cytomegalovirus status with high specificity and sensitivity. According to a later genetic analysis, donors in an Asian-associated ancestry cluster had fewer N-insertions in productive TCRs than the approximately 650-donor mean. A cluster of highly shared sequence variants was judged likely to be a technical artifact of the sequencing pipeline. According to the authors, the approach could potentially be generalized to other disease states and immunological phenotypes. Because the 87-base-pair reads could not distinguish some IMGT-functional V segments, including TRBV6-2 and TRBV6-3, those segments were excluded. Immune exposure information for the cohort was limited to CMV serostatus. Sequencing depth was assumed to be roughly uniform across donors in the presence/absence analyses, though that assumption may not hold.

The receptor chain draws on TRBV28 and TRBJ1-6; TRBD1 fits 8 bases in the junction. Sequenced sample: PBMCs. The sequence derives from a male donor in good health and CMV-seronegative. The CDR3 reads as follows: CASSLDRGFNSPLHF. The DNA sequence is TGTGCCAGCAGCCTAGACAGGGGCTTTAATTCACCCCTCCACTTT.